This TCR beta chain was retrieved from a study of shared clonotypes between healthy human individuals. Study-wide findings and caveats: Having only a few donors restricted how much genetic and exposure-history diversity was captured. Depth of sequencing was expected to influence donor clonotype sharing.

The CDR3 extends over 16 amino acids. Unmatched junction bases numbered 7, after V lost 3 bases and J lost 7 bases. CDR1 SGHRS and CDR2 YFSETQ come from the germline V gene. An assay was performed, and its level was deep. In the source study's methods: Filtering differed because ImmunoSEQ produced junction-only sequences that carried no quality scores. TCRdb's table, derived via immunoSEQ multiplex PCR, lists solely in-frame clones and lacks some. Clone size and the V and J calls come from that table; the DNA yielded D and trimming. The sample has about 460,000 clones, around 77% seen once; the top ten hold 9.5% to 15%. For this clone: Its specificity is not known.

This receptor was obtained from a woman in her thirties or forties in good health. Some clones in this sample may be carry-over from other donors' samples. Sample: PBMCs. This chain connects TRBV5-1 to TRBJ2-3; TRBD2 aligns across 14 bases. This CDR3 is CASSSQGLAGENTQYF. CDR3 bases: TGCGCCAGCAGCTCTCAGGGACTAGCGGGAGAAAATACGCAGTATTTT.